These 24 T cell receptor beta chains came from one sample sequenced in a study of T cells in Graves' hyperthyroidism and ophthalmopathy. RNA transcripts served as the template for amplifying TCR beta CDR3 regions. Researchers ran a first-round RT-PCR on the TCR CDR3 using the HTBI primer set. One entry per CDR3 protein, called by TCRdb with MiXCR from the multiplex PCR reads. Among about 510,000 distinct CDR3 sequences listed, around 13% were seen once. The material sequenced was blood. These receptor sequences come from a woman in her forties with Graves' hyperthyroidism.

This clonotype was observed at least ten times. The chain couples TRBV12-3 or TRBV12-4 to TRBJ1-1, with 9 bases that match TRBD1. The length of the CDR3 is 15 residues. With V trimmed by 6 bases and J by 1 base, 6 bases remained unmatched. The DNA of the CDR3 is TGTGCCAGCAGACCCCGGACAGGGGCGAACACTGAAGCTTTCTTT. Translation gives CASRPRTGANTEAFF.

This clonotype appeared many times. CDR3 sequence (DNA): TGTGCCAGCAGTTTAACAGGGGCGGGGAGTGAAGCTTTCTTT. This gives the protein CASSLTGAGSEAFF. This sequence joins TRBV12-3 or TRBV12-4 and TRBJ1-1; 7 nucleotides agree with TRBD1. V dropped 2 bases and J dropped 7; count of bases not matched to a gene: 7. The CDR3 contains 14 residues.

The chain links TRBV20-1 to TRBJ2-2; perhaps TRBD2 as D (6 bases). This CDR3 has 20 residues. Germline V gives CDR1 DFQATT, CDR2 SNEGSKA (reference sequence). With 5 bases removed from V and 2 bases from J, the gap between germline ends came to 30 bases. The CDR3 is CSAFAGHSAGSGRNTGELFF. CDR3 in DNA: TGCAGTGCTTTCGCTGGCCATTCGGCGGGCAGCGGGCGAAACACCGGGGAGCTGTTTTTT.

The CDR3 here is CATRDPPYEQYF. In nucleotides, the CDR3 is TGTGCCACCCGGGACCCACCCTACGAGCAGTACTTC. The chain couples TRBV28 to TRBJ2-7; D tentatively reads TRBD1 or TRBD2 (5 bases each). V lost 10 bases and J 2 bases, leaving 12 bases between the germline ends. The CDR3 contains 12 residues. Germline V gene sequence: CDR1 MDHEN, CDR2 SYDVKM.

This clonotype was counted at least ten times. This chain links TRBV18 with TRBJ1-1; no reliable D call. Germline V CDR1 and CDR2: KGHSH, LQKENI. CDR3 length: 14 residues. V shed 0 bases and J shed 1 base, with 6 bases lying between them. The DNA for the CDR3 is TGTGCCAGCTCACCACCGAACCCGAACACTGAAGCTTTCTTT. Translating gives CASSPPNPNTEAFF.

At least ten counts were recorded for this clonotype. The V and J genes are TRBV4-1 and TRBJ2-7; unclear D gene. The CDR3 totals 14 residues. CDR1 and CDR2 from the germline V gene are MGHRA and YSYEKL. Trimming shortened V by 2 bases and J by 1 base, and 9 bases separated the two germline ends. CDR3 DNA sequence: TGCGCCAGCAGCCAACCGGGTCCGTCCTACGAGCAGTACTTC. Translated: CASSQPGPSYEQYF.

This clonotype was seen many times. This rearrangement joins TRBV2 to TRBJ2-1; TRBD2 matches at 9 bases. Germline lookup yields CDR1 SNHLY and CDR2 FYNNEI. V lost 2 bases and J lost 5; bases outside the gene matches: 4. The CDR3 totals 15 residues. The CDR3 DNA sequence: TGTGCCAGCAGTGAAACGCGGGGGGGGGACAATGAGCAGTTCTTC. Amino acid sequence: CASSETRGGDNEQFF.

This clonotype occurred many times. The rearrangement uses TRBV12-3 or TRBV12-4 and TRBJ2-2; 7 positions match TRBD2. This CDR3 has 14 residues. V was clipped by 5 bases and J by 6 bases; unmatched bases: 6. CDR3 bases: TGTGCCAGCAGTCCCCTCGGACTAGCCGGGGAGCTGTTTTTT. Translation: CASSPLGLAGELFF.

The CDR3 spells CASSLRRAANYGYTF. In DNA, the CDR3 is TGTGCCAGCAGTTTACGCAGGGCCGCCAACTATGGCTACACCTTC. This sequence joins TRBV27 and TRBJ1-2, with a weak D call TRBD1 (5 bases). This CDR3 region has 15 residues. The germline gives CDR1 MNHEY, CDR2 SMNVEV (reference sequence). V was clipped by 2 bases and J by 2 bases, with 12 bases between them.

In its sample, this clonotype was seen a few times. The V and J genes are TRBV4-2 and TRBJ2-1; the D gene is possibly TRBD2 (6 bases). This CDR3 spans 18 amino acids. The germline V gene encodes CDR1 LGHNA and CDR2 YNFKEQ. With 1 base removed from V and 3 bases from J, the gap between germline ends came to 19 bases. The chain's CDR3 is CASSQVPELGGDYNEQFF. CDR3 nucleotide sequence: TGTGCCAGCAGCCAAGTTCCTGAGCTAGGAGGGGACTACAATGAGCAGTTCTTC.

This chain joins TRBV13 and TRBJ2-3, with D unclear. Germline V gene data show CDR1 as PRHDT and CDR2 as FYEKMQ (reference sequence). V gave up 5 bases and J gave up 2 bases, with 11 bases separating them. There are 14 residues in the CDR3. CDR3 nucleotide sequence: TGTGCCAGCAGCCCGAGCGAGAACACAGATACGCAGTATTTT. It encodes CASSPSENTDTQYF.

At least ten counts were recorded for this clonotype. This chain connects TRBV5-6 to TRBJ1-5, with D maybe TRBD1 (5 bases). Trimming removed 4 bases from V and 4 bases from J, with 9 bases in between. The CDR3 extends over 13 amino acids. Germline V lookup: CDR1 SGHDT, CDR2 YYEEEE. CDR3 residues: CASSETANQPQHF. The CDR3 DNA reads TGTGCCAGCAGCGAGACAGCAAATCAGCCCCAGCATTTT.

The sample holds many counts of this clonotype. The genes are TRBV24-1 and TRBJ2-5, with D hard to call. V was pared by 6 bases and J by 2 bases, with 3 bases between. Germline V lookup: CDR1 KGHDR, CDR2 SFDVKD. The CDR3 consists of 11 residues. The CDR3 DNA sequence: TGTGCCACCAGTTCTCAAGAGACCCAGTACTTC. It is translated as CATSSQETQYF.

This clonotype was seen more than once but under ten times. V is TRBV5-1 and J is TRBJ1-5; 10 bases are a match to TRBD1. This CDR3 is 19 amino acids long. Germline lookup yields CDR1 SGHRS and CDR2 YFSETQ. V lost 4 bases and J lost 0; bases outside the gene matches: 13. The CDR3 spells CASSLQGQGDRDSNQPQHF. The DNA for the CDR3 is TGCGCCAGCAGCCTCCAAGGACAGGGGGATAGGGATAGCAATCAGCCCCAGCATTTT. The full variable domain, rest sourced from reference TRBV5-1 and TRBJ1-5, is KAGVTQTPRYLIKTRGQQVTLSCSPISGHRSVSWYQQTPGQGLQFLFEYFSETQRNKGNFPGRFSGRQFSNSRSEMNVSTLELGDSALYLCASSLQGQGDRDSNQPQHFGDGTRLSIL.

The CDR3 reads CASSPDTSSGNTIYF. Here the CDR3 DNA reads TGTGCCAGCAGCCCCGACACGAGCTCTGGAAACACCATATATTTT. The J gene is TRBJ1-3, the V gene TRBV5-5; no clear D. This CDR3 contains 15 residues. Germline CDR1 is SGHKS and CDR2 is YYEKEE (reference sequence). The germline V and J ends were trimmed by 4 bases and 0 bases, with 11 bases remaining between them. Using reference TRBV5-5 and TRBJ1-3 for the parts outside the CDR3, the full variable domain is DAGVTQSPTHLIKTRGQQVTLRCSPISGHKSVSWYQQVLGQGPQFIFQYYEKEERGRGNFPDRFSARQFPNYSSELNVNALLLGDSALYLCASSPDTSSGNTIYFGEGSWLTVV.

To note about this clonotype: A read error may produce the germline difference seen at one junction end. The chain is built from TRBV5-1 and TRBJ2-7; 9 positions agree with TRBD1. Germline CDR1 SGHRS, CDR2 YFSETQ. CDR3 length equals 15 residues. The CDR3 bases are TGCACCAGCAGCTTGAGCGGGACAGGGACCTACGAGCAGTACTTC. Protein sequence: CTSSLSGTGTYEQYF.

This clonotype appeared many times. The chain combines TRBV27 with TRBJ1-1; 7 bases align to TRBD1. Germline-derived CDR1 and CDR2 are MNHEY and SMNVEV (reference sequence). The CDR3 has 14 residues. The V gene end was trimmed by 11 bases and the J gene end by 2 bases; junction bases not matched to a gene: 11. The CDR3 bases are TGTGCCGGCCCAGGGGGAGGAGATAACACTGAAGCTTTCTTT. This sequence encodes CAGPGGGDNTEAFF.

Ten or more counts support this clonotype. This chain connects TRBV7-3 to TRBJ2-3; no reliable D call. Trimming cost V 5 bases and J 4 bases, with 16 bases left between them. Germline loops: CDR1 SGHTA, CDR2 FQGTGA. This CDR3 contains 15 residues. In DNA, the CDR3 is TGTGCCAGCAGCCCCGGCGGATCCTTTGCAGATACGCAGTATTTT. Amino acids: CASSPGGSFADTQYF.

The sample holds many counts of this clonotype. The chain couples TRBV28 to TRBJ2-1; 10 bases are shared with TRBD2. Germline CDR1 and CDR2: MDHEN and SYDVKM. CDR3 length: 12 residues. The junction had 7 bases not matched to a gene; V was cut back by 7 bases and J by 13 bases. As DNA, the CDR3 is TGTGCCAGCACCCTGCTAGCGGGAGTACAGTTCTTC. Translated: CASTLLAGVQFF.

This clonotype was counted at least ten times. This sequence joins TRBV30 and TRBJ1-1; perhaps TRBD1 as D (6 bases). In germline, CDR1 is GTSNPN, CDR2 SVGIG (reference sequence). Trimming shortened V by 2 bases and J by 1 base, and 8 bases separated the two germline ends. The CDR3 totals 13 residues. In DNA form, the CDR3 reads TGTGCCTGGAGTACGGGACAGAACACTGAAGCTTTCTTT. It codes for CAWSTGQNTEAFF.

This clonotype was observed at least ten times. The CDR3 DNA reads as TGTGCCAGCAGTTTGTTAGAGGGGGCACCCCTCCACTTT. It encodes CASSLLEGAPLHF. The chain uses TRBV27 and TRBJ1-6; D may be TRBD1 (6 bases). Germline V gives CDR1 MNHEY, CDR2 SMNVEV (reference sequence). The CDR3 is 13 residues long. V lost 3 bases to trimming and J lost 11 bases, with 11 bases between them.

This clonotype was detected ten times or more. The chain has TRBV13 and TRBJ2-7; 10 bases are shared with TRBD1. The junction had 7 bases not matched to a gene; V was cut back by 3 bases and J by 5 bases. Per the germline V gene, CDR1 is PRHDT and CDR2 is FYEKMQ (reference sequence). The CDR3 has 15 residues. Here the CDR3 reads CASSFEPGQGNEQYF. In DNA form, the CDR3 reads TGTGCCAGCAGCTTCGAGCCGGGACAGGGGAACGAGCAGTACTTC.

This clonotype was recorded at least ten times. The genes are TRBV2 and TRBJ2-1, with a possible D match to TRBD2 (5 bases). Germline CDR1 reads SNHLY; CDR2 reads FYNNEI. Trimming stripped 4 bases from V and 10 bases from J, with 11 bases between. The CDR3 runs to 12 residues. The DNA for the CDR3 is TGTGCCAGCAGTGCGGGGTTCAGCGAGCAGTTCTTC. Its translation is CASSAGFSEQFF.

This clonotype was seen repeatedly, ten times or more. The rearrangement uses TRBV5-1 and TRBJ2-7, with TRBD1 matching 7 bases. This CDR3 has 13 residues. J was trimmed by 6 bases and V by 2 bases; bases with no gene match: 5. The germline V gene encodes CDR1 SGHRS and CDR2 YFSETQ. CDR3 protein: CASSFEGALEQYF. CDR3 nucleotides: TGCGCCAGCAGCTTTGAGGGGGCTCTCGAGCAGTACTTC.